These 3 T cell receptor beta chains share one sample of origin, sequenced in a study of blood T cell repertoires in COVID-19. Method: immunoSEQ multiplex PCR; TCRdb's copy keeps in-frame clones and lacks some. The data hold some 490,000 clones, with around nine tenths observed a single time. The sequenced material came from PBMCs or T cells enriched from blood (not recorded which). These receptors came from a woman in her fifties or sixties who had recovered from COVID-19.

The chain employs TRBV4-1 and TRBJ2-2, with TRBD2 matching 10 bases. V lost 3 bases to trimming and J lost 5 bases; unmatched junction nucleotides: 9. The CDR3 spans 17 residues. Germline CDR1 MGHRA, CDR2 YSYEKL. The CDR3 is CASSQRPGTSVTGELFF. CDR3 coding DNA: TGCGCCAGCAGCCAGCGCCCCGGGACTAGCGTAACCGGGGAGCTGTTTTTT.

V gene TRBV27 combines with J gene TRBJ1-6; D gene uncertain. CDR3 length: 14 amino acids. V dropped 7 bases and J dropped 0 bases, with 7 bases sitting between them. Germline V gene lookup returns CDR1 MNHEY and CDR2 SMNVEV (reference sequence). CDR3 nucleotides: TGTGCCAGCACGGGAAGCTCCTATAATTCACCCCTCCACTTT. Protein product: CASTGSSYNSPLHF.

This CDR3 reads CATSDGLGFHEQYF. CDR3 bases: TGTGCCACCAGTGATGGACTAGGGTTCCACGAGCAGTACTTC. The chain combines TRBV24-1 with TRBJ2-7, with 7 nucleotides matching TRBD2. The CDR3 consists of 14 residues. V lost 3 bases to trimming and J lost 5 bases; unmatched junction nucleotides: 6. Germline-derived CDR1 and CDR2 are KGHDR and SFDVKD.